Included here is one T cell receptor (beta chain) sequence, with context. Its antigen is currently unknown. Unique molecular identifiers were attached to individual cDNA molecules. TCRdb called the 5' RACE reads again in MiXCR, with one record for every CDR3 protein. The repertoire includes more than 35,000 distinct CDR3 sequences, 3.5% to 4% of them detected once, and 10% sits in the top ten. The sample is drawn from a study of early T cells in non-severe SARS-CoV-2 infection. Study summary: The chains were unpaired, and the sequenced material was bulk RNA from unsorted whole blood.

Whole-study results and caveats: Sequences matched to VDJdb favored anti-spike CD8 responses, while private and CD4 specificities were missed.

V was pared by 2 bases and J by 4 bases, with 20 bases between. Germline-derived CDR1 and CDR2 are SGHAT and FQNNGV. This CDR3 contains 17 residues. The sample was whole blood. V gene TRBV11-2 combines with J gene TRBJ1-1, with D maybe TRBD1 (6 bases). The sequence was collected from an adult who was a healthcare worker with PCR-confirmed SARS-CoV-2 infection or an uninfected control (not recorded which). CDR3 in amino acids: CASSLSQGFVLGTEAFF. The DNA of the CDR3 is TGTGCCAGCAGCTTATCCCAGGGGTTCGTTTTGGGCACTGAAGCTTTCTTT.